The sequence of this T cell receptor (beta chain) was determined in a study of cytomegalovirus exposure and HLA in healthy donors. Use of 60 Vbeta and 13 Jbeta primers characterized the PCR. Sequencing used immunoSEQ multiplex PCR; TCRdb keeps in-frame clones, though not all of them. Of about 170,000 clones listed, around 68% were seen once; the top ten hold about 1.6%. Regarding the study as a whole: A likely sequencing artifact accounted for one observed cluster of highly shared sequence variants.

A word on this clone: Its cognate antigen is unknown.

The source of this sequence is a girl aged 5 to 17 in good health and CMV-seronegative. Sequencing used PBMCs.

The CDR3 here is CASSLTPPGARGGYTF. CDR3 DNA: TGTGCCAGCAGCTTAACCCCCCCTGGCGCAAGAGGGGGCTACACCTTC. This chain links TRBV13 with TRBJ1-2; D remains unclear. This CDR3 has 16 residues. Germline values: CDR1 PRHDT, CDR2 FYEKMQ (reference sequence). Trimming took off 2 bases at V and 8 bases at J, with 21 bases between the two ends.